These 17 T cell receptor beta chains share one sample of origin, sequenced in a study of Ad26.COV2.S vaccination and SARS-CoV-2 variants. Treatment in this sample: around 19 received Ad26.COV2.S at low or high dose, single or two shots; 5 received placebo; per-sample allocation not given. Sampling occurred on day 63 after the first vaccine or placebo injection. This table comes from immunoSEQ multiplex PCR, and its TCRdb copy is limited to in-frame clones, with some not included. The data contain hundreds of thousands of clones, 75% to 90% of them singletons. Material: peripheral blood, obtained in a trial of Ad26.COV2.S vaccine versus placebo. The receptor set was obtained from a person between 18 and 59 years old who received the Ad26.COV2.S COVID-19 vaccine or a placebo.

This rearrangement joins TRBV2 to TRBJ2-7; 8 positions agree with TRBD1. Trimming took 6 bases from V and 5 from J; bases not matched to a gene: 3. Looked up from germline, CDR1 is SNHLY and CDR2 is FYNNEI. This CDR3 is built from 12 residues. The DNA of the CDR3 is TGTGCCAGCAGACCGGGACAGGACGAGCAGTACTTC. Protein sequence: CASRPGQDEQYF.

The chain is built from TRBV7-3 and TRBJ2-1; D is perhaps TRBD1 or TRBD2 (5 bases each). The CDR3 is 14 residues long. The V gene's germline CDR1 is SGHTA and CDR2 FQGTGA. Trimming removed 2 bases from V and 6 bases from J, with 11 bases in between. The CDR3 sequence is CASSLVSGGNEQFF. The CDR3 DNA follows: TGTGCCAGCAGCTTAGTATCTGGGGGCAATGAGCAGTTCTTC.

This clone has a single count. The V and J genes are TRBV29-1 and TRBJ2-1; the D is unclear. Trimming removed 3 bases at V and 9 bases at J, with 9 bases between. This CDR3 contains 11 residues. Germline CDR1 reads SQVTM; CDR2 reads ANQGSEA. The CDR3 here is CSVDSFGEQFF. The CDR3 DNA reads TGCAGCGTTGACAGTTTTGGTGAGCAGTTCTTC.

This clone was found a few times. The DNA of the CDR3 is TGTGCCAGTTCCCGGACAGGGGGTGGTGAAAAACTGTTTTTT. Protein: CASSRTGGGEKLFF. The chain is built from TRBV19 and TRBJ1-4; 10 bases fit TRBD1. In germline, CDR1 is LNHDA, CDR2 SQIVND (reference sequence). Germline trimming cut 8 bases from V and 7 bases from J; bases unmatched to any gene: 7. The CDR3 runs 14 residues.

The chain joins TRBV12-5 to TRBJ2-5; a possible D gene is TRBD1 (6 bases). The CDR3 runs 16 residues. V was trimmed by 1 base and J by 2 bases, leaving 14 bases between them. Looked up from germline, CDR1 is LGHNT and CDR2 is FRNRAP. The CDR3, as DNA: TGTGCTAGTGGTTTGGCTCGGACAGCCTATCAAGAGACCCAGTACTTC. Encoded protein: CASGLARTAYQETQYF.

The chain couples TRBV19 to TRBJ1-5; TRBD1 matches 9 bases. The ends lost 2 bases at V and 0 bases at J; junction bases unmatched: 8. Germline CDR1 is LNHDA and CDR2 is SQIVND (reference sequence). This CDR3 spans 18 amino acids. CDR3 nucleotide sequence: TGTGCCAGTAGTATAAGCCTCGGGACAGGGACTAGCAATCAGCCCCAGCATTTT. Translating it yields CASSISLGTGTSNQPQHF.

The chain uses TRBV5-6 and TRBJ2-1; 7 bases are a match to TRBD2. Germline V gene data show CDR1 as SGHDT and CDR2 as YYEEEE. This CDR3 has 15 residues. V trimming: 4 bases; J trimming: 8 bases; junction bases outside the gene matches: 12. This CDR3 reads CASSGSGRATYEQFF. The CDR3 nucleotides are TGTGCCAGCAGCGGCAGTGGGAGGGCCACATATGAGCAGTTCTTC. The complete variable domain, with remaining parts taken from reference TRBV5-6 and TRBJ2-1, reads DAGVTQSPTHLIKTRGQQVTLRCSPKSGHDTVSWYQQALGQGPQFIFQYYEEEERQRGNFPDRFSGHQFPNYSSELNVNALLLGDSALYLCASSGSGRATYEQFFGPGTRLTVL.

J is TRBJ1-3 and V is TRBV28, with D perhaps TRBD1 (5 bases). CDR1 is MDHEN, CDR2 SYDVKM, per germline. Trimming cost V 5 bases and J 9 bases, with 14 bases left between them. The CDR3 contains 13 residues. CDR3 nucleotides: TGTGCCAGCAGTCTTCGGGGCGACAGCACCATATATTTT. Its translation is CASSLRGDSTIYF. The whole variable domain, filled in from reference TRBV28 and TRBJ1-3, reads DVKVTQSSRYLVKRTGEKVFLECVQDMDHENMFWYRQDPGLGLRLIYFSYDVKMKEKGDIPEGYSVSREKKERFSLILESASTNQTSMYLCASSLRGDSTIYFGEGSWLTVV.

The chain combines TRBV6-4 with TRBJ2-2; D remains unclear. This CDR3 is built from 14 residues. The ends were cut back, 4 bases at V and 2 bases at J, with 8 bases in the middle. Per germline, CDR1 MRHNA and CDR2 SNTAGT. The CDR3 protein is CASSGEANTGELFF. In DNA form, the CDR3 reads TGTGCCAGCAGTGGCGAGGCAAACACCGGGGAGCTGTTTTTT.

As to this clone: Additional DNA sequences in this sample encode the identical CDR3. This sequence joins TRBV29-1 and TRBJ2-2, with 9 bases that match TRBD1. The CDR3 length is 14 residues. V lost 6 bases and J lost 3; bases outside the gene matches: 5. Germline V gene sequence: CDR1 SQVTM, CDR2 ANQGSEA. The CDR3 loop reads CSVLTGGDTGELFF. As DNA, the CDR3 is TGCAGCGTCCTAACAGGGGGCGACACCGGGGAGCTGTTTTTT.

The V call is TRBV27, the J call TRBJ1-6; D not resolved. CDR3 length: 15 residues. Germline loops: CDR1 MNHEY, CDR2 SMNVEV (reference sequence). V lost 5 bases to trimming and J lost 7 bases, with 15 bases between them. DNA for the CDR3: TGTGCCAGCAGTCTTACGCGCCAAGGAAATTCACCCCTCCACTTT. Its translation is CASSLTRQGNSPLHF.

The rearrangement uses TRBV3-1 (or the pseudogene TRBV3-2) and TRBJ2-7; D remains ambiguous. The CDR3 length is 15 residues. The germline gives CDR1 LGHDT, CDR2 YNNKEL (reference sequence). Trimming stripped 0 bases from V and 3 bases from J, with 12 bases between. CDR3 loop: CASSQDISPFYEQYF. The CDR3 nucleotides read TGTGCCAGCAGCCAAGACATAAGTCCCTTCTACGAGCAGTACTTC.

The genes are TRBV7-9 and TRBJ2-2; 10 nucleotides line up with TRBD1. Germline V lookup: CDR1 SEHNR, CDR2 FQNEAQ (reference sequence). The trim removed 6 bases at V and 3 bases at J, leaving 1 base unmatched. This CDR3 comprises 14 residues. The CDR3 region is CASRGTGDTGELFF. In DNA, the CDR3 is TGTGCCAGCAGAGGGACAGGGGACACCGGGGAGCTGTTTTTT.

The chain uses TRBV4-1 and TRBJ1-5, with 8 bases fitting TRBD1. The CDR3 totals 14 residues. Germline loops: CDR1 MGHRA, CDR2 YSYEKL. Trimming removed 4 bases from V and 3 bases from J; junction bases left unmatched: 2. The CDR3 DNA follows: TGCGCCAGCAGCCGGGGACAGGACAATCAGCCCCAGCATTTT. Protein sequence: CASSRGQDNQPQHF.

The genes are TRBV6-6 and TRBJ1-2, with D possibly being TRBD1 (6 bases). CDR1 and CDR2 from the germline V gene are MNHNY and SVGAGI (reference sequence). CDR3 length: 14 amino acids. V shed 2 bases and J shed 5 bases, with 12 bases lying between them. The CDR3: CASSYESGAYGYTF. In DNA form, the CDR3 reads TGTGCCAGCAGTTACGAATCAGGGGCTTATGGCTACACCTTC.

J is TRBJ2-6 and V is TRBV7-8; 10 bases fit TRBD1. The CDR3 spans 19 residues. Germline assignment: CDR1 SGHVS and CDR2 FQNEAQ. V lost 1 base to trimming and J lost 3 bases; unmatched junction nucleotides: 9. CDR3 in DNA: TGTGCCAGCAGCTTAGTTGGAAGGACAGGGGGACGTGGGGCCAACGTCCTGACTTTC. Protein sequence: CASSLVGRTGGRGANVLTF.

Many counts were recorded for this clone. This sample includes further DNA sequences coding for the same CDR3. The J gene is TRBJ1-1, the V gene TRBV4-3; D is unclear. CDR1 is LGHNA and CDR2 is YSLEER in the germline V gene. This CDR3 has 15 residues. Deletions cut 0 bases from V and 0 bases from J, with 8 bases between. The CDR3 DNA reads TGCGCCAGCAGCCAAGACCGGGATCTGAACACTGAAGCTTTCTTT. Amino acids: CASSQDRDLNTEAFF.